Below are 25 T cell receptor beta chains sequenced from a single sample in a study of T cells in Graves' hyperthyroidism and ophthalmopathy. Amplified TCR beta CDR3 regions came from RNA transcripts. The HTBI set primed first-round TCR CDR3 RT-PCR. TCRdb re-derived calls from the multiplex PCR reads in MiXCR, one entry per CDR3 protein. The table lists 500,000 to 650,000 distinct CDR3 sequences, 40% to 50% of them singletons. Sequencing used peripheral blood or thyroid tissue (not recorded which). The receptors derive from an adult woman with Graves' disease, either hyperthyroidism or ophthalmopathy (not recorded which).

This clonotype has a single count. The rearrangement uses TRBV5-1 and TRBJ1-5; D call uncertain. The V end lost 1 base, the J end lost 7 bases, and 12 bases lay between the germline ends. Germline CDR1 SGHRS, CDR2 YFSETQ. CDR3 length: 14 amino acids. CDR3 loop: CASSLTPAGQPQHF. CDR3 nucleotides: TGCGCCAGCAGCTTGACCCCGGCGGGACAGCCCCAGCATTTT. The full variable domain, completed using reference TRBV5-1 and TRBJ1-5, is KAGVTQTPRYLIKTRGQQVTLSCSPISGHRSVSWYQQTPGQGLQFLFEYFSETQRNKGNFPGRFSGRQFSNSRSEMNVSTLELGDSALYLCASSLTPAGQPQHFGDGTRLSIL.

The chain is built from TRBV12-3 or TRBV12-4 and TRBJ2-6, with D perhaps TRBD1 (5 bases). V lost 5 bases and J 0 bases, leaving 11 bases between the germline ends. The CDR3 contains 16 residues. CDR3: CASSPLGRSGANVLTF. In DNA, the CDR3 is TGTGCCAGCAGTCCCTTGGGGCGCTCTGGGGCCAACGTCCTGACTTTC.

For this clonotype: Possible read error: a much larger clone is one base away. CDR3 residues: CSAGVGGNFRDEQYF. The CDR3 bases are TGCAGTGCTGGAGTCGGGGGCAACTTCAGGGACGAGCAGTACTTC. This chain joins TRBV20-1 and TRBJ2-7; D may be TRBD1 or TRBD2 (6 bases each). Deletions cut 5 bases from V and 5 bases from J, with 22 bases between. There are 15 residues in the CDR3. Germline V gives CDR1 DFQATT, CDR2 SNEGSKA (reference sequence).

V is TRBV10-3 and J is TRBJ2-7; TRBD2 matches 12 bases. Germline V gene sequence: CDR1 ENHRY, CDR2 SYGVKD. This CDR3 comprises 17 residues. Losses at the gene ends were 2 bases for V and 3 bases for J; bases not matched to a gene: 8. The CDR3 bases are TGTGCCATCAGTGAGCGGCTAACTAGCGGGAGGAACTACGAGCAGTACTTC. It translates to CAISERLTSGRNYEQYF.

The CDR3 protein is CASSLRLGHGYTF. CDR3 DNA sequence: TGTGCCAGCAGCCTACGACTTGGACATGGCTACACCTTC. V and J are TRBV14 and TRBJ1-2; D gene ambiguous. CDR1 and CDR2 (germline): SGHDN, FVKESK. Deletions cut 4 bases from V and 6 bases from J, with 12 bases between. The CDR3 length is 13 residues.

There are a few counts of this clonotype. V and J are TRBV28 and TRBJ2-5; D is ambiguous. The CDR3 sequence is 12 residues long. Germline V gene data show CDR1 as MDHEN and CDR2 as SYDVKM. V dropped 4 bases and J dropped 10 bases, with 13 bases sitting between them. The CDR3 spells CASSYARSNQYF. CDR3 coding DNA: TGTGCCAGCAGTTATGCTCGGAGTAACCAGTACTTC.

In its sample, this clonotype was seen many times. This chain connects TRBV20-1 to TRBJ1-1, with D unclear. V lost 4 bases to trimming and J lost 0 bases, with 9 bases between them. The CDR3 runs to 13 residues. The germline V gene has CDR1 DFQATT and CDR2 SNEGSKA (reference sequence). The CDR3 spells CSAIHRMNTEAFF. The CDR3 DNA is TGCAGTGCTATCCACCGAATGAACACTGAAGCTTTCTTT.

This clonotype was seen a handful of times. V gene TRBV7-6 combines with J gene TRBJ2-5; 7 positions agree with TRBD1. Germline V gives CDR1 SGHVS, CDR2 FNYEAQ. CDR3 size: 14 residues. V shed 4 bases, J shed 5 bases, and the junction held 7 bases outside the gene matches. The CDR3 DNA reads TGTGCCAGCAGCTCATCCACAGGGGTGGAGACCCAGTACTTC. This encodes CASSSSTGVETQYF.

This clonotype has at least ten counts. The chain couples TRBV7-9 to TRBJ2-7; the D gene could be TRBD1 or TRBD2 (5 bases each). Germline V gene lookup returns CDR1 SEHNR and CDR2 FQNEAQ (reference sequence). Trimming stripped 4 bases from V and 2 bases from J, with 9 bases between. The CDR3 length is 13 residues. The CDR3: CASSSRGPYEQYF. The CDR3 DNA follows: TGTGCCAGCAGCTCAAGGGGACCCTACGAGCAGTACTTC.

The CDR3 loop is CSAPGTGLYEQYF. The CDR3 bases are TGCAGTGCTCCCGGGACAGGGCTCTACGAGCAGTACTTC. The J gene is TRBJ2-7, the V gene TRBV20-1, with 9 bases fitting TRBD1. CDR1 is DFQATT, CDR2 SNEGSKA, per germline (reference sequence). V dropped 5 bases and J dropped 3; count of bases not matched to a gene: 5. The CDR3 consists of 13 residues.

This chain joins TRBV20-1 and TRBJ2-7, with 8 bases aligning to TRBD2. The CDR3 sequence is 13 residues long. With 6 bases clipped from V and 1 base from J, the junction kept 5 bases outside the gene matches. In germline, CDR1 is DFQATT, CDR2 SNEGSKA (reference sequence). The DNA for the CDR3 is TGCAGTGCGGAGACTAGCGCATCCTACGAGCAGTACTTC. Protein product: CSAETSASYEQYF.

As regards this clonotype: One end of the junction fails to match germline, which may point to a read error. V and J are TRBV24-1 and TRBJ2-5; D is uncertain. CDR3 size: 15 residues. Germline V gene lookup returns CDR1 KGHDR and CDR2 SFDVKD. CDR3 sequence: CASSGEHPKEETQYF. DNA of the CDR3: TGTGCCAGCAGTGGAGAGCACCCAAAGGAAGAGACCCAGTACTTC.

The CDR3 spells CASSIGDATNEKLFF. As DNA, the CDR3 is TGTGCCAGCAGCATTGGAGATGCAACTAATGAAAAACTGTTTTTT. The chain has TRBV7-8 and TRBJ1-4; no definite D call. Trimming stripped 5 bases from V and 0 bases from J, with 10 bases between. Germline CDR1 SGHVS, CDR2 FQNEAQ. The CDR3 loop spans 15 amino acids.

The CDR3 DNA follows: TGTGCCAGCAGATCCGCCGGTGCAAGCCAAGAGACCCAGTACTTC. As protein: CASRSAGASQETQYF. The J gene is TRBJ2-5, the V gene TRBV7-9; D remains unclear. Trimming left V 6 bases short and J 1 base short, with 15 bases between. This CDR3 region has 15 residues. Germline V lookup: CDR1 SEHNR, CDR2 FQNEAQ (reference sequence). Drawing the rest from reference TRBV7-9 and TRBJ2-5, the complete variable domain is DTGVSQNPRHKITKRGQNVTFRCDPISEHNRLYWYRQTLGQGPEFLTYFQNEAQLEKSRLLSDRFSAERPKGSFSTLEIQRTEQGDSAMYLCASRSAGASQETQYFGPGTRLLVL.

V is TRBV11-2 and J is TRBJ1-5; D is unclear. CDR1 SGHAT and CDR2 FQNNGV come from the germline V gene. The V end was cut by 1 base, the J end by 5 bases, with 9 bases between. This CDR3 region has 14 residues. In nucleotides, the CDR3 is TGTGCCAGCAGCTTAGTCGGTGGGGATCAGCCCCAGCATTTT. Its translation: CASSLVGGDQPQHF.

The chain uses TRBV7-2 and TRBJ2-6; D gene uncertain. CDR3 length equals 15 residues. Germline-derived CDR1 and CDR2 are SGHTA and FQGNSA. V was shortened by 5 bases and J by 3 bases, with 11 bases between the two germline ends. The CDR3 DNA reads TGTGCCAGCAGCCAAGATGGGGTTGGGGCCAACGTCCTGACTTTC. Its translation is CASSQDGVGANVLTF.

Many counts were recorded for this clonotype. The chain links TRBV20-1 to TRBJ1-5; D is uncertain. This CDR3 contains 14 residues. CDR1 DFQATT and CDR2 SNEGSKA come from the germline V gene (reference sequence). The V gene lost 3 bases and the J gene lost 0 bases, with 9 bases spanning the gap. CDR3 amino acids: CSASPVSSNQPQHF. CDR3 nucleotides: TGCAGTGCTAGCCCCGTTTCTAGCAATCAGCCCCAGCATTTT.

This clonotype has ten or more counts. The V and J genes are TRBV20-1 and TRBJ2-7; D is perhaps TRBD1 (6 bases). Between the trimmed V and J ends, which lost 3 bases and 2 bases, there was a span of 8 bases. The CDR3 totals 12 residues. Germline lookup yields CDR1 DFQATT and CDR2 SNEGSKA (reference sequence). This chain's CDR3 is CSARDRTYEQYF. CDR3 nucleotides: TGCAGTGCTAGGGACAGAACCTACGAGCAGTACTTC.

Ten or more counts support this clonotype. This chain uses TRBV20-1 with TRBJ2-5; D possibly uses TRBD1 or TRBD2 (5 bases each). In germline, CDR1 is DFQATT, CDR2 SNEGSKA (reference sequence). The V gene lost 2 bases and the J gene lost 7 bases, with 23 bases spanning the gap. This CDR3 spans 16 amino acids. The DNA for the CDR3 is TGCAGTGCTAGAATCCCCCGGTCGGGACCGGTGGGGACCCAGTACTTC. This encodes CSARIPRSGPVGTQYF.

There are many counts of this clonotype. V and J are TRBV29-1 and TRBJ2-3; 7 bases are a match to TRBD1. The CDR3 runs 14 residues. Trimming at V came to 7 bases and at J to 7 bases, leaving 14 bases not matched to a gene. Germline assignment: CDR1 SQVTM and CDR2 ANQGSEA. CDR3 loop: CSAATGTATNTQYF. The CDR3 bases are TGCAGCGCCGCTACCGGGACAGCGACGAATACGCAGTATTTT.

The DNA for the CDR3 is TGCAGCGTGGAGGAATCCTACGAGCAGTACTTC. Translating gives CSVEESYEQYF. The genes are TRBV29-1 and TRBJ2-7, with D tentatively TRBD2 (5 bases). V was clipped by 6 bases and J by 1 base, with 7 bases between them. This CDR3 comprises 11 residues. The germline V gene has CDR1 SQVTM and CDR2 ANQGSEA.

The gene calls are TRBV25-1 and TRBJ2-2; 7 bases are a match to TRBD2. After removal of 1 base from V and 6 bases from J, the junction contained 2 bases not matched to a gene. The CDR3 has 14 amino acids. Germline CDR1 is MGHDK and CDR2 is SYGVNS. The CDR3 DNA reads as TGTGCCAGCAGTGAATCCGGACTAGCCGGGGAGCTGTTTTTT. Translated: CASSESGLAGELFF.

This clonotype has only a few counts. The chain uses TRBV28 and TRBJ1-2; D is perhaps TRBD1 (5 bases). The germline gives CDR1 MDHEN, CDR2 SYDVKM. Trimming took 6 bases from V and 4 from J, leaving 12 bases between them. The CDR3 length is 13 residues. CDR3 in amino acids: CASRGDGIYGYTF. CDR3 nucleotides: TGTGCCAGCAGGGGGGACGGCATCTATGGCTACACCTTC.

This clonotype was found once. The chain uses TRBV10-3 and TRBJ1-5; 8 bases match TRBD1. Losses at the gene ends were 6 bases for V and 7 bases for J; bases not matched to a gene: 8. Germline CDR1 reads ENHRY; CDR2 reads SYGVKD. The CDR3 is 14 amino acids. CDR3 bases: TGTGCCATCAGCCAACCAGGGGGCGGACAGCCCCAGCATTTT. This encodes CAISQPGGGQPQHF.

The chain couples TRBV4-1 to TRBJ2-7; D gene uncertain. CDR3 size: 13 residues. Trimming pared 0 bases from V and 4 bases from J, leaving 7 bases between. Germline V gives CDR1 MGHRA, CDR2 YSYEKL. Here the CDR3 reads CASSQDMEYEQYF. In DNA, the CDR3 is TGCGCCAGCAGCCAAGACATGGAGTACGAGCAGTACTTC.